A single sample is the source of the 8 T cell receptor beta chains below, sequenced in a study of cytomegalovirus exposure and HLA in healthy donors. PCR involved 60 Vbeta and 13 Jbeta primers. The method was immunoSEQ multiplex PCR; TCRdb's version includes in-frame clones alone and lacks a portion of them. The data contain 150,000 to 200,000 clones, 80% to 90% of them singletons. The sequenced sample was PBMCs. These receptors were taken from a man aged 18 to 29 in good health and CMV-seropositive.

The rearrangement joins TRBV19 to TRBJ2-1, with D possibly being TRBD2 (5 bases). This CDR3 is built from 15 residues. CDR1 and CDR2 from the germline V gene are LNHDA and SQIVND (reference sequence). V lost 8 bases and J lost 0, with 14 bases in between. The CDR3 sequence: CASPPRVCSYNEQFF. CDR3 nucleotide sequence: TGTGCCAGTCCCCCGCGGGTCTGCTCCTACAATGAGCAGTTCTTC.

V gene TRBV2 combines with J gene TRBJ1-2, with 8 bases matching TRBD1. Germline V CDR1 and CDR2: SNHLY, FYNNEI. This CDR3 has 12 amino acids. V trimming: 6 bases; J trimming: 8 bases; junction bases outside the gene matches: 5. The DNA of the CDR3 is TGTGCCAGCAGCAGGGGGCTAAACGGCTACACCTTC. As protein: CASSRGLNGYTF. Based on the CDR3 plus reference TRBV2 and TRBJ1-2, the full variable domain is EPEVTQTPSHQVTQMGQEVILRCVPISNHLYFYWYRQILGQKVEFLVSFYNNEISEKSEIFDDQFSVERPDGSNFTLKIRSTKLEDSAMYFCASSRGLNGYTFGSGTRLTVV.

The V call is TRBV5-4, the J call TRBJ2-7; TRBD2 matches at 12 bases. Germline V gene lookup returns CDR1 SGHNT and CDR2 YYREEE (reference sequence). The CDR3 totals 15 residues. V lost 3 bases and J lost 6; bases outside the gene matches: 7. CDR3 in amino acids: CASSSLAGGPGEQYF. As DNA, the CDR3 is TGTGCCAGCAGCTCCCTAGCGGGGGGGCCGGGCGAGCAGTACTTC.

This sequence joins TRBV9 and TRBJ2-5; 10 bases fit TRBD2. CDR3 size: 17 residues. The V gene end was trimmed by 0 bases and the J gene end by 4 bases; junction bases not matched to a gene: 9. Germline assignment: CDR1 SGDLS and CDR2 YYNGEE. For the CDR3, the DNA is TGTGCCAGCAGCGTAGCTAGCGGGGGAAGTATCGGAGAGACCCAGTACTTC. Amino acids: CASSVASGGSIGETQYF.

This chain uses TRBV7-2 with TRBJ2-7; 10 bases are shared with TRBD2. Germline-derived CDR1 and CDR2 are SGHTA and FQGNSA. The V and J ends lost 1 base and 2 bases, in that order; junction bases with no gene match: 5. CDR3 length: 16 amino acids. The CDR3: CASSLDSGGTTYEQYF. The CDR3 DNA reads as TGTGCCAGCAGCTTAGATAGCGGGGGGACTACCTACGAGCAGTACTTC.

The chain couples TRBV30 to TRBJ2-2; D may be TRBD2 (7 bases). CDR1 is GTSNPN, CDR2 SVGIG, per germline (reference sequence). V dropped 5 bases and J dropped 0 bases, with 16 bases sitting between them. The length of the CDR3 is 16 residues. CDR3 nucleotide sequence: TGTGCCTGGGGGGGGGCAGTCAGAGCGAACACCGGGGAGCTGTTTTTT. Residues: CAWGGAVRANTGELFF. The variable domain in full, with the rest retrieved from reference TRBV30 and TRBJ2-2, is SQTIHQWPATLVQPVGSPLSLECTVEGTSNPNLYWYRQAAGRGLQLLFYSVGIGQISSEVPQNLSASRPQDRQFILSSKKLLLSDSGFYLCAWGGAVRANTGELFFGEGSRLTVL.

J is TRBJ2-5 and V is TRBV5-4; D possibly corresponds to TRBD2 (5 bases). Trimming removed 4 bases at V and 4 bases at J, with 17 bases between. This CDR3 is 15 amino acids long. CDR1 is SGHNT, CDR2 YYREEE, per germline (reference sequence). CDR3 protein: CASSALEGGAETQYF. The CDR3, as DNA: TGTGCCAGCAGCGCCCTTGAGGGCGGCGCAGAGACCCAGTACTTC.

CDR3 region: CASSASGSYEQYF. In DNA form, the CDR3 reads TGTGCCAGCAGCGCCAGCGGGTCCTACGAGCAGTACTTC. The chain carries TRBV7-2 and TRBJ2-7; D is possibly TRBD2 (6 bases). Germline V gives CDR1 SGHTA, CDR2 FQGNSA. CDR3 length: 13 residues. The V gene lost 5 bases and the J gene lost 1 base, with 9 bases spanning the gap.